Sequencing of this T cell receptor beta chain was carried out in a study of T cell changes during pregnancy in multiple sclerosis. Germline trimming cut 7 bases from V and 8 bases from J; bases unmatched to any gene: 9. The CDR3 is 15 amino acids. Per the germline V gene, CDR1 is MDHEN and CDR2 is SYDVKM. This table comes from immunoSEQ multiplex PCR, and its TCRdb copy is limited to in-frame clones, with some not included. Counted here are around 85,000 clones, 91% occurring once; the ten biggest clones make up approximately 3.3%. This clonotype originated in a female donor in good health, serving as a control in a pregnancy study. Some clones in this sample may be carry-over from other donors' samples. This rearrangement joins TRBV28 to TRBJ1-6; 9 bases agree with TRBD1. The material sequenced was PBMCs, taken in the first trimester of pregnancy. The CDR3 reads CASIKQGALDSPLHF. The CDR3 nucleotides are TGTGCCAGCATCAAACAGGGGGCGCTAGATTCACCCCTCCACTTT.